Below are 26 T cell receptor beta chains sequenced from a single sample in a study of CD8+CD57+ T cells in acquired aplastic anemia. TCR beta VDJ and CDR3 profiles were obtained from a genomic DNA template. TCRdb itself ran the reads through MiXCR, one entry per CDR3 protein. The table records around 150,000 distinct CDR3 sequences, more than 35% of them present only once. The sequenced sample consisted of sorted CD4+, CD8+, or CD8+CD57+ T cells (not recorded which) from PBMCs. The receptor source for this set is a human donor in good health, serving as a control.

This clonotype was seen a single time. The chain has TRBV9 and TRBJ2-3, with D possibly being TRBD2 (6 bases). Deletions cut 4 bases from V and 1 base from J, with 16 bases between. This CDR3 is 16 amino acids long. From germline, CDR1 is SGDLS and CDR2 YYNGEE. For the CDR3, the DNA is TGTGCCAGCAGCAAGAGGTGGGGAGGCGGCACAGATACGCAGTATTTT. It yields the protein CASSKRWGGGTDTQYF.

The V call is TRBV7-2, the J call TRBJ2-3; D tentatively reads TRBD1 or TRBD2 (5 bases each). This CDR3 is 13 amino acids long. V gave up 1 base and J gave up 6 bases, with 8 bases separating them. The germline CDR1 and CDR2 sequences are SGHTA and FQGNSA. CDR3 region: CASSLGDGDTQYF. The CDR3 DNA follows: TGTGCCAGCAGCTTAGGGGACGGGGATACGCAGTATTTT.

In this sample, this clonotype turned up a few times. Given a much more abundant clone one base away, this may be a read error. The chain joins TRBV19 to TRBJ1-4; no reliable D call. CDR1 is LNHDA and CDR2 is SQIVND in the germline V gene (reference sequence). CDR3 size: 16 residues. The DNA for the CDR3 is TGTGCCAGTAGTATGGGCCGGCAGGCAACTAATGGAAAACTGTTTTTT. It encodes CASSMGRQATNGKLFF.

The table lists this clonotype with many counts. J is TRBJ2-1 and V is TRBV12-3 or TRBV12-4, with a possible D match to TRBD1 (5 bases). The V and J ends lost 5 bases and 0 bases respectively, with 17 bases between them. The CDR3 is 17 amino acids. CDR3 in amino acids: CASSGTINQGSYNEQFF. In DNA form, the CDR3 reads TGTGCCAGCAGTGGTACCATAAACCAGGGCTCCTACAATGAGCAGTTCTTC.

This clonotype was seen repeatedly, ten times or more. This CDR3 reads CASSLRAPKNGLQAFF. DNA of the CDR3: TGTGCCAGCAGCTTACGGGCGCCAAAGAATGGGTTACAAGCTTTCTTT. The chain links TRBV7-2 to TRBJ1-1; D is uncertain. This CDR3 has 16 amino acids. Germline CDR1 is SGHTA and CDR2 is FQGNSA. The germline V and J ends were trimmed by 2 bases and 9 bases, with 22 bases remaining between them.

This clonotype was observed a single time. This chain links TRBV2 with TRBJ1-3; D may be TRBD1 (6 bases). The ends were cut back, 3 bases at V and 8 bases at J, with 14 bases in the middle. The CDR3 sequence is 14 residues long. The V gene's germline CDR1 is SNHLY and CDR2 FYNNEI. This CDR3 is CASSDRGVGDTIYF. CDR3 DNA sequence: TGTGCCAGCAGTGACAGGGGCGTGGGGGACACCATATATTTT.

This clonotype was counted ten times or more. DNA of the CDR3: TGTGCCAGTAGTATCTTGAGAGATACGCAGTATTTT. It translates to CASSILRDTQYF. The V and J genes are TRBV19 and TRBJ2-3; no clear D gene. Germline CDR1 and CDR2: LNHDA and SQIVND (reference sequence). The CDR3 totals 12 residues. The V and J ends lost 3 bases and 5 bases respectively, with 6 bases between them.

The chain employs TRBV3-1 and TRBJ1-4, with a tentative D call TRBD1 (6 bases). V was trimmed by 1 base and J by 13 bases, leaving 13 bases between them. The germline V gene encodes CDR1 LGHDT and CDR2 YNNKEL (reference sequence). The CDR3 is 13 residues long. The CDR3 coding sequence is TGTGCCAGCAGCCAAGCTTCAGGGGTGACACTGTTTTTT. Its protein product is CASSQASGVTLFF.

The CDR3 DNA reads TGTGCCAGCAGAACTAGCGGGATTCCGTACTTC. Its protein product is CASRTSGIPYF. The rearrangement uses TRBV2 and TRBJ2-7, with TRBD2 identical over 10 bases. The CDR3 length is 11 residues. V was pared by 6 bases and J by 12 bases, with 5 bases of the junction left unmatched. The germline CDR1 and CDR2 sequences are SNHLY and FYNNEI.

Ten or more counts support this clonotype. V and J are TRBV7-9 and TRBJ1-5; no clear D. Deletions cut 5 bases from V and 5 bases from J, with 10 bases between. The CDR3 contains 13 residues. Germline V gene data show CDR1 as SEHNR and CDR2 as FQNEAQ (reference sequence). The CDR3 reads CASSPDRDQPQHF. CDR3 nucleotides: TGTGCCAGCAGCCCGGACCGGGATCAGCCCCAGCATTTT.

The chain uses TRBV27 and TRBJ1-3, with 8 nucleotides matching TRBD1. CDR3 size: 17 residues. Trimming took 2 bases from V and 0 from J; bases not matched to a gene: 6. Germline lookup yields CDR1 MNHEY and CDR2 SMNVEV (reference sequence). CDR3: CASSLRGRGLSGNTIYF. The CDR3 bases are TGTGCCAGCAGTTTAAGGGGCAGGGGGCTCTCTGGAAACACCATATATTTT.

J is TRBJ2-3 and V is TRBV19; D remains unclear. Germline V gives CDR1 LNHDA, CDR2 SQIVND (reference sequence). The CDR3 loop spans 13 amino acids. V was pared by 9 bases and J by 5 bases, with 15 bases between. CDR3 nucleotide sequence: TGTGCCAGCAGCTTAGGATTAGGAGATACGCAGTATTTT. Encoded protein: CASSLGLGDTQYF. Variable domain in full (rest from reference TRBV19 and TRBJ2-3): DGGITQSPKYLFRKEGQNVTLSCEQNLNHDAMYWYRQDPGQGLRLIYYSQIVNDFQKGDIAEGYSVSREKKESFPLTVTSAQKNPTAFYLCASSLGLGDTQYFGPGTRLTVL.

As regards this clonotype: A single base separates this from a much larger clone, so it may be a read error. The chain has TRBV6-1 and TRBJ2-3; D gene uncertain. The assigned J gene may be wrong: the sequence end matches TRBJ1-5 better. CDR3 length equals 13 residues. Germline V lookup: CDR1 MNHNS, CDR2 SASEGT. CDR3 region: CASYSRATDTQHF. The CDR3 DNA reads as TGTGCCAGCTATAGCCGGGCCACAGATACGCAGCATTTT.

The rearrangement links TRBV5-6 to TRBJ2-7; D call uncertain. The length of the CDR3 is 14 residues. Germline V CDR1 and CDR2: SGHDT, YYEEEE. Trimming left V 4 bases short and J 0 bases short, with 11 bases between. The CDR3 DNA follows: TGTGCCAGCAGCCCCGAGCGAGACTCCTACGAGCAGTACGTC. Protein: CASSPERDSYEQYV.

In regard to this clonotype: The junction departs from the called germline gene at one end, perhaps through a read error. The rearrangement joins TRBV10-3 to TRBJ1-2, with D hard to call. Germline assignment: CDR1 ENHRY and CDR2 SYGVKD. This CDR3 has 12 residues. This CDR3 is CASSYKSGGYTF. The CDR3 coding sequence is TGTGCCAGCAGTTACAAGTCAGGAGGCTACACCTTC.

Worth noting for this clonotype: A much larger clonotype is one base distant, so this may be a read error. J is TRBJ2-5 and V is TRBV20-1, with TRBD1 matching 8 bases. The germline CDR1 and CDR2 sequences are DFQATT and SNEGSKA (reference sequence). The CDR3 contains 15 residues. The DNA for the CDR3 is TGCGGTGCTAGACGGGTGGACAGGGACCAAGAGACCCAGTACTTC. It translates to CGARRVDRDQETQYF.

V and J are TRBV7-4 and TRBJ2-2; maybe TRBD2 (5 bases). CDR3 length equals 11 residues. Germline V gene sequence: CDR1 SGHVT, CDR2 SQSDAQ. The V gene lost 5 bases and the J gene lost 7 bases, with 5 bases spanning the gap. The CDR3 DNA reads TGTGCCAGCAGCACTAGCGGGGAGCTGTTTTTT. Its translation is CASSTSGELFF.

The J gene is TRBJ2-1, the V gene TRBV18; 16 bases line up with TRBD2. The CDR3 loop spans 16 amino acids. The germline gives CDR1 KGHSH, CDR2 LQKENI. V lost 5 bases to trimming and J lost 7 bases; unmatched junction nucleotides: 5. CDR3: CASSSGTSGRGNEQFF. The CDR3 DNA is TGTGCCAGCTCATCCGGGACTAGCGGGAGGGGGAATGAGCAGTTCTTC.

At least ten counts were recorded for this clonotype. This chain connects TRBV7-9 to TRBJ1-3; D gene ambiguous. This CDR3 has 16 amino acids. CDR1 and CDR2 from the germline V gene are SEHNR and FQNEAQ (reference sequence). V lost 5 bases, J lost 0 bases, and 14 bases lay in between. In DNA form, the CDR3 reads TGTGCCAGCAGCCGGACTCAGGATAGCTCTGGAAACACCATATATTTT. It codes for CASSRTQDSSGNTIYF.

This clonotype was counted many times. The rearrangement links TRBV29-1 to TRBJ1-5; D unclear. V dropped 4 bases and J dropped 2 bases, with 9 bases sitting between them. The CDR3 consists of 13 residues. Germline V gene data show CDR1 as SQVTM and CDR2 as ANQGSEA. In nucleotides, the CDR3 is TGCAGCGTTGCCGCCGGTGGCAATCAGCCCCAGCATTTT. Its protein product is CSVAAGGNQPQHF.

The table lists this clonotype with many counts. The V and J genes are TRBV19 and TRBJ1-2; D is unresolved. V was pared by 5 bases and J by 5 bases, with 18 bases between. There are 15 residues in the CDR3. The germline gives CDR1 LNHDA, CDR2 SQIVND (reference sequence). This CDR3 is CASSSIHGGLYGYTF. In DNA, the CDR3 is TGTGCCAGTAGTTCCATCCATGGCGGACTTTATGGCTACACCTTC.

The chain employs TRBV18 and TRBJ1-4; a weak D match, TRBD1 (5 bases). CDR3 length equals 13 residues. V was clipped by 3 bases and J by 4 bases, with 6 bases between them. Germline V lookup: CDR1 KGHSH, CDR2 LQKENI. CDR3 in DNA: TGTGCCAGCTCACCCCAGGGTAATGAAAAACTGTTTTTT. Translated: CASSPQGNEKLFF.

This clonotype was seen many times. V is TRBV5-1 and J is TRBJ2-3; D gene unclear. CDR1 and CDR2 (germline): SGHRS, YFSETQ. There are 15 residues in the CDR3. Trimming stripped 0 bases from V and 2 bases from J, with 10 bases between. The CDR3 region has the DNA TGCGCCAGCAGCTTGGGACGAGCCATCACAGATACGCAGTATTTT. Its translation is CASSLGRAITDTQYF. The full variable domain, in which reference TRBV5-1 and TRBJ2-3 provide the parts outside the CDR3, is KAGVTQTPRYLIKTRGQQVTLSCSPISGHRSVSWYQQTPGQGLQFLFEYFSETQRNKGNFPGRFSGRQFSNSRSEMNVSTLELGDSALYLCASSLGRAITDTQYFGPGTRLTVL.

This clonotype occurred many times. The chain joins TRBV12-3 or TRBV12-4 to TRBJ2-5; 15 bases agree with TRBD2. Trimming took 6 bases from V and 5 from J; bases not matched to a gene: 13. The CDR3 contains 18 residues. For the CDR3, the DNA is TGTGCCAGCAGGTGGACTAGCGGGGGGGCCATATCTGGGGAGACCCAGTACTTC. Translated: CASRWTSGGAISGETQYF.

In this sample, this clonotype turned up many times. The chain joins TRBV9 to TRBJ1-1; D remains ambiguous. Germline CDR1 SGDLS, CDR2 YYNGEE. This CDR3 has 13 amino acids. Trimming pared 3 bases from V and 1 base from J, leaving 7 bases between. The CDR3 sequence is CASSAYPNTEAFF. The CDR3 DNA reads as TGTGCCAGCAGCGCTTACCCGAACACTGAAGCTTTCTTT.

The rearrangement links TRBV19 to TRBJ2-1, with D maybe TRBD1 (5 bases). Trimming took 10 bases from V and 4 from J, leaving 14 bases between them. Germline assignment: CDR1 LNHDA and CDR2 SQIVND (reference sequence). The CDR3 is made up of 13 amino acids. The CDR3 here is CATSPGLYNEQFF. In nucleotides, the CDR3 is TGTGCCACCTCTCCAGGGCTGTACAATGAGCAGTTCTTC.